This T cell receptor (beta chain) is from a study of shared clonotypes between healthy human individuals. Study summary: Plates per donor: three CD4 naive, three CD4 memory, two CD8 naive, one CD8 memory.

On this clone itself: Antigen specificity is unknown.

A deep-level run was used for the assay. The protocol was immunoSEQ multiplex PCR, while the TCRdb copy is restricted to in-frame clones and leaves out a portion. This table has fewer than 1.4 million clones, about 84% appearing once. V shed 3 bases and J 4 bases; nucleotides not matched to a gene: 4. The germline CDR1 and CDR2 sequences are GTSNPN and SVGIG (reference sequence). The CDR3 sequence is 14 residues long. Regarding the study as a whole: Incompleteness in sorted-subset sequencing, despite large depth, was shown by rarefaction.

The J gene is TRBJ2-1, the V gene TRBV30, with TRBD2 matching over 9 bases. The sequenced sample consisted of memory CD4+ T cells from PBMCs. Noted subset: CD45RA-negative fraction. This TCR derives from a man aged 18-30 years in good health. Some clones in this sample may be carry-over from other donors' samples. The CDR3 loop is CAWRAGGAYNEQFF. For the CDR3, the DNA is TGTGCCTGGAGAGCGGGAGGTGCTTACAATGAGCAGTTCTTC.